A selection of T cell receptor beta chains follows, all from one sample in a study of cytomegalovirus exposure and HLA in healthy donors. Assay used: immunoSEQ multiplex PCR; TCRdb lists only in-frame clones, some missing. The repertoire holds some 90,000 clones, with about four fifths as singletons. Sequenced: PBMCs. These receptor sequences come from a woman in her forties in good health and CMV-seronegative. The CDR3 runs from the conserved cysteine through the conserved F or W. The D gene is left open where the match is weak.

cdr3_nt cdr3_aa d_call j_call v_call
TGCGCCAGCAGCTTGGTCAGTACTGAAGCTTTCTTT CASSLVSTEAFF NA TRBJ1-1 TRBV5-1
TGTGCCAGCAGCCGAAATACCGGGACAGGGGGCTCCGAGCAGTACTTC CASSRNTGTGGSEQYF TRBD1 TRBJ2-7 TRBV7-9
TGTGCCAGCATCACAGGGGACCGCGGCTCACCCCTCCACTTT CASITGDRGSPLHF TRBD1 TRBJ1-6 TRBV6-1
TGTGCCAGCAGCCCCCTCAGCGGGAGTATCGACGAGCAGTACTTC CASSPLSGSIDEQYF TRBD2 TRBJ2-7 TRBV14
TGTGCCAGCAGTTACGGCCCGGGAAGGTACACCGGGGAGCTGTTTTTT CASSYGPGRYTGELFF NA TRBJ2-2 TRBV6-6
TGTGCCAGCAGTTCCAACAGGGGGGGGACTAGCGGCACAGATACGCAGTATTTT CASSSNRGGTSGTDTQYF TRBD2 TRBJ2-3 TRBV28
TGTGCCATACTAGCGGGGAACAATGAGCAGTTCTTC CAILAGNNEQFF TRBD2 TRBJ2-1 TRBV10-3
TGCAGCGCCCAAGGGGGCGAGGGGAACATTCAGTACTTC CSAQGGEGNIQYF TRBD1 TRBJ2-4 TRBV29-1
TGTGCCAGCAGCTTAGGCGGGAGCGAAAAGACCCAGTACTTC CASSLGGSEKTQYF TRBD2 TRBJ2-5 TRBV7-3
TGTGCCAGCAGTTATAGGAGACAGAGAAAACAAGAGACCCAGTACTTC CASSYRRQRKQETQYF NA TRBJ2-5 TRBV6-5